What follows are 30 T cell receptor beta chains derived from one specimen sequenced in a study of type 1 regulatory T cells. For these receptors, no antigen is known. One entry per CDR3 protein results from TCRdb running MiXCR on the reads. The sample includes about 62,000 distinct CDR3 sequences, less than 65% of them seen just once. The sequenced material came from cultured non-Tr1 T cells, either the whole culture or a sorted T cell fraction (not recorded which). These receptors originate from a human donor in good health.

This sequence joins TRBV20-1 and TRBJ2-7, with 8 bases that match TRBD2. Germline V CDR1 and CDR2: DFQATT, SNEGSKA (reference sequence). Trimming took 2 bases from V and 7 from J; bases not matched to a gene: 7. This CDR3 has 13 residues. DNA for the CDR3: TGCAGTGCTAGACTAGCGGGTGCTAGGGAGCAGTACTTC. Translating it yields CSARLAGAREQYF.

The chain uses TRBV28 and TRBJ2-1; perhaps TRBD1 as D (5 bases). Trimming removed 7 bases from V and 7 bases from J, with 8 bases in between. CDR1 is MDHEN and CDR2 is SYDVKM in the germline V gene. CDR3 length: 11 residues. CDR3 protein: CASTQGNEQFF. CDR3 sequence (DNA): TGTGCCAGCACCCAGGGAAATGAGCAGTTCTTC.

The chain carries TRBV12-3 or TRBV12-4 and TRBJ2-1; D remains ambiguous. This CDR3 comprises 13 residues. V gave up 7 bases and J gave up 10 bases, with 17 bases separating them. Written as DNA, the CDR3 is TGTGCCAGCACAACCGCCGCGGTCGGCGAGCAGTTCTTC. It yields the protein CASTTAAVGEQFF.

V and J are TRBV5-1 and TRBJ2-5; D possibly corresponds to TRBD2 (6 bases). This CDR3 contains 13 residues. The V gene's germline CDR1 is SGHRS and CDR2 YFSETQ. V lost 3 bases to trimming and J lost 5 bases, with 11 bases between them. CDR3: CASSYGGRETQYF. In nucleotides, the CDR3 is TGCGCCAGCAGCTACGGGGGTCGGGAGACCCAGTACTTC.

This clonotype was observed a few times. The CDR3 DNA sequence: TGTGCCACCAGTATAGCGGGAGGGGAGACCCAGTACTTC. Protein: CATSIAGGETQYF. The gene calls are TRBV24-1 and TRBJ2-5; 11 nucleotides match TRBD2. The trim removed 6 bases at V and 5 bases at J, leaving 1 base unmatched. This CDR3 is built from 13 residues. Looked up from germline, CDR1 is KGHDR and CDR2 is SFDVKD.

In this sample, this clonotype turned up once. The chain links TRBV12-3 or TRBV12-4 to TRBJ2-7, with D unresolved. The germline V and J ends were trimmed by 0 bases and 2 bases, with 5 bases remaining between them. The CDR3 extends over 13 amino acids. For the CDR3, the DNA is TGTGCCAGCAGTTTAGCCACGACCTACGAGCAGTACTTC. This codes for CASSLATTYEQYF.

This clonotype was detected only once. The junction departs from germline at one end; a sequencing error may be responsible. V is TRBV5-1 and J is TRBJ2-5; no reliable D call. The germline V gene has CDR1 SGHRS and CDR2 YFSETQ. CDR3 length: 12 amino acids. In nucleotides, the CDR3 is TGCGCCAGTAGCTTGTCCCAAGAGACCCAGTACTTC. Translated, it gives CASSLSQETQYF. The variable domain in full, completed from reference TRBV5-1 and TRBJ2-5, reads KAGVTQTPRYLIKTRGQQVTLSCSPISGHRSVSWYQQTPGQGLQFLFEYFSETQRNKGNFPGRFSGRQFSNSRSEMNVSTLELGDSALYLCASSLSQETQYFGPGTRLLVL.

The rearrangement joins TRBV13 to TRBJ1-1; no clear D gene. The V gene's germline CDR1 is PRHDT and CDR2 FYEKMQ (reference sequence). The CDR3 runs to 15 residues. Trimming stripped 5 bases from V and 0 bases from J, with 13 bases between. The CDR3 here is CASSRTWPMNTEAFF. CDR3 coding DNA: TGTGCCAGCAGCCGAACATGGCCGATGAACACTGAAGCTTTCTTT.

This clonotype was counted only a few times. The rearrangement uses TRBV21-1 and TRBJ2-2; TRBD2 is the table's D call, not checked against the DNA. TRBV21-1 is reported as a pseudogene. This CDR3 region has 21 residues. CDR3: CASSKDGGLAGRSANTGELFF. CDR3 in DNA: TGTGCCAGCAGCAAAGATGGGGGACTAGCGGGTCGTTCGGCGAACACCGGGGAGCTGTTTTTT.

V gene TRBV3-1 combines with J gene TRBJ1-4; D gene ambiguous. V was trimmed by 4 bases and J by 0 bases, leaving 15 bases between them. Germline CDR1 reads LGHDT; CDR2 reads YNNKEL (reference sequence). This CDR3 region has 17 residues. The CDR3 loop reads CASSPDIGPATNEKLFF. As DNA, the CDR3 is TGTGCCAGCAGCCCAGACATAGGACCGGCAACTAATGAAAAACTGTTTTTT.

This chain joins TRBV27 and TRBJ2-7, with TRBD1 matching over 10 bases. The V gene's germline CDR1 is MNHEY and CDR2 SMNVEV (reference sequence). V shed 8 bases and J 6 bases; nucleotides not matched to a gene: 10. The CDR3 is 14 amino acids. The chain's CDR3 is CASGLTGGVGEQYF. DNA for the CDR3: TGTGCCAGCGGGCTGACAGGGGGCGTAGGCGAGCAGTACTTC.

This chain links TRBV12-3 or TRBV12-4 with TRBJ1-2; D call uncertain. The CDR3 covers 15 residues. V dropped 1 base and J dropped 8 bases, with 17 bases sitting between them. CDR3: CASSLVGAHGEGYTF. The CDR3 DNA sequence: TGTGCCAGCAGTTTAGTGGGCGCGCACGGTGAAGGCTACACCTTC.

This rearrangement joins TRBV5-1 to TRBJ2-5; 9 bases match TRBD2. This CDR3 is built from 16 residues. With 5 bases clipped from V and 9 bases from J, the junction kept 17 bases outside the gene matches. Germline CDR1 reads SGHRS; CDR2 reads YFSETQ. This CDR3 is CASSPTSGPPQLSQYF. CDR3 in DNA: TGCGCCAGCAGTCCTACTAGCGGGCCCCCGCAATTGTCCCAGTACTTC. Together with reference TRBV5-1 and TRBJ2-5, the CDR3 gives the full variable domain: KAGVTQTPRYLIKTRGQQVTLSCSPISGHRSVSWYQQTPGQGLQFLFEYFSETQRNKGNFPGRFSGRQFSNSRSEMNVSTLELGDSALYLCASSPTSGPPQLSQYFGPGTRLLVL.

V and J are TRBV13 and TRBJ2-1, with 7 bases lining up with TRBD2. With 6 bases clipped from V and 3 bases from J, the junction kept 8 bases outside the gene matches. CDR1 and CDR2 from the germline V gene are PRHDT and FYEKMQ (reference sequence). The CDR3 contains 15 residues. In nucleotides, the CDR3 is TGTGCCAGCAGTCAGGTTGCTAGCGGCTACAATGAGCAGTTCTTC. Translating it yields CASSQVASGYNEQFF.

This clonotype has only a few counts. The V and J genes are TRBV27 and TRBJ1-2; TRBD1 matches 9 bases. Germline V gives CDR1 MNHEY, CDR2 SMNVEV (reference sequence). This CDR3 contains 14 residues. V dropped 4 bases and J dropped 2; count of bases not matched to a gene: 2. The CDR3 nucleotides read TGTGCCAGCAGTTCCGGGACAGGGAACTATGGCTACACCTTC. Protein product: CASSSGTGNYGYTF.

The V call is TRBV15, the J call TRBJ2-4; 9 bases are shared with TRBD1. Germline CDR1 LNHNV, CDR2 YYDKDF (reference sequence). This CDR3 has 16 residues. The V and J ends lost 5 bases and 7 bases, in that order; junction bases with no gene match: 12. In nucleotides, the CDR3 is TGTGCCACCAGCGCCGGGACAGGGACCCAAGTTAACATTCAGTACTTC. This encodes CATSAGTGTQVNIQYF.

The genes are TRBV6-6 and TRBJ2-2, with TRBD2 matching 11 bases. The trim removed 4 bases at V and 1 base at J, leaving 2 bases unmatched. The germline V gene has CDR1 MNHNY and CDR2 SVGAGI (reference sequence). The CDR3 runs 16 residues. The CDR3 is CASSFTSGGNTGELFF. CDR3 DNA: TGTGCCAGCAGTTTTACTAGCGGGGGGAACACCGGGGAGCTGTTTTTT.

In DNA, the CDR3 is TGCGCCAGCAGCCGATTGGTCGGCGGGAGGACGGATACGCAGTATTTT. It translates to CASSRLVGGRTDTQYF. The V and J genes are TRBV4-3 and TRBJ2-3; 8 positions match TRBD2. V was clipped by 4 bases and J by 6 bases; unmatched bases: 12. This CDR3 spans 16 amino acids. Germline CDR1 is LGHNA and CDR2 is YSLEER.

The rearrangement uses TRBV5-1 and TRBJ1-3; TRBD1 might be the D (5 bases). This CDR3 region has 14 residues. The germline CDR1 and CDR2 sequences are SGHRS and YFSETQ. Trimming left V 0 bases short and J 2 bases short, with 6 bases between. CDR3: CASSLAGPGNTIYF. The CDR3 DNA follows: TGCGCCAGCAGCTTGGCAGGGCCTGGAAACACCATATATTTT.

The chain carries TRBV11-2 and TRBJ2-7, with 11 bases fitting TRBD2. The germline gives CDR1 SGHAT, CDR2 FQNNGV. This CDR3 comprises 16 residues. V lost 3 bases and J lost 5; bases outside the gene matches: 9. CDR3 in DNA: TGTGCCAGCAGCTTGGACCTAGCGGGAGGTTTGAACGAGCAGTACTTC. Its protein product is CASSLDLAGGLNEQYF.

V usage is TRBV28 and J usage is TRBJ2-7, with TRBD2 as a possible D gene (5 bases). The CDR3 contains 14 residues. The germline V gene encodes CDR1 MDHEN and CDR2 SYDVKM. With 6 bases removed from V and 3 bases from J, the gap between germline ends came to 15 bases. The CDR3 loop reads CASSPSVLVYEQYF. The CDR3 nucleotides read TGTGCCAGCAGCCCCTCCGTACTAGTCTACGAGCAGTACTTC.

In DNA, the CDR3 is TGTGCCAGCAGTGAACTGGACATCGGCGGCTACACCTTC. This encodes CASSELDIGGYTF. This chain connects TRBV6-1 to TRBJ1-2, with a possible D match to TRBD1 (5 bases). The CDR3 sequence is 13 residues long. V lost 2 bases to trimming and J lost 8 bases, with 12 bases between them. Germline V lookup: CDR1 MNHNS, CDR2 SASEGT.

The chain has TRBV5-1 and TRBJ2-5; D gene unclear. The germline V gene has CDR1 SGHRS and CDR2 YFSETQ. V was shortened by 1 base and J by 2 bases, with 9 bases between the two germline ends. The CDR3 totals 14 residues. The CDR3 sequence is CASSLNLGQETQYF. The CDR3 nucleotides read TGCGCCAGCAGCTTGAACCTGGGGCAAGAGACCCAGTACTTC.

The CDR3, as DNA: TGTGCCAGCAGAGCTGATGGGACTAGCGGCTCCTACAATGAGCAGTTCTTC. Translated: CASRADGTSGSYNEQFF. The chain employs TRBV6-5 and TRBJ2-1; 11 nucleotides match TRBD2. The length of the CDR3 is 17 residues. J was trimmed by 0 bases and V by 6 bases; bases with no gene match: 7. Per germline, CDR1 MNHEY and CDR2 SVGAGI.

CDR3 in amino acids: CASSEWPDSYEQYF. CDR3 DNA: TGTGCCAGCAGTGAATGGCCGGACTCCTACGAGCAGTACTTC. The chain uses TRBV6-1 and TRBJ2-7; D is undetermined. CDR3 length equals 14 residues. Germline V lookup: CDR1 MNHNS, CDR2 SASEGT. Trimming took 2 bases from V and 0 from J, leaving 8 bases between them.

This clonotype was seen once. The J gene is TRBJ1-2, the V gene TRBV6-1; D unresolved. V was cut by 2 bases and J by 6 bases, with 13 bases left in between. Germline V CDR1 and CDR2: MNHNS, SASEGT. The CDR3 extends over 14 amino acids. The CDR3 coding sequence is TGTGCCAGCAGTGAAACTCGGCAGAGGAATGGCTACACCTTC. It translates to CASSETRQRNGYTF.

This clonotype was found a few times. The chain links TRBV5-4 to TRBJ2-3; D not certain. Germline CDR1 is SGHNT and CDR2 is YYREEE (reference sequence). The CDR3 covers 13 residues. The V gene lost 4 bases and the J gene lost 5 bases, with 11 bases spanning the gap. CDR3 residues: CASSVAGLDTQYF. CDR3 sequence (DNA): TGTGCCAGCAGCGTCGCCGGTTTAGATACGCAGTATTTT.

This clonotype occurred a few times. The chain has TRBV6-4 and TRBJ2-3, with D perhaps matching TRBD1 (6 bases). Germline loops: CDR1 MRHNA, CDR2 SNTAGT. CDR3 length equals 14 residues. V lost 5 bases, J lost 4 bases, and 13 bases lay in between. The CDR3 sequence: CASSTGSVADTQYF. DNA for the CDR3: TGTGCCAGCAGTACAGGGTCGGTTGCAGATACGCAGTATTTT.

The chain employs TRBV20-1 and TRBJ2-3; D perhaps matches TRBD2 (6 bases). V was shortened by 3 bases and J by 0 bases, with 13 bases between the two germline ends. This CDR3 spans 15 amino acids. In germline, CDR1 is DFQATT, CDR2 SNEGSKA (reference sequence). The CDR3 loop is CSARSWDFSTDTQYF. The DNA for the CDR3 is TGCAGTGCTAGGTCCTGGGACTTTAGCACAGATACGCAGTATTTT.

V usage is TRBV20-1 and J usage is TRBJ1-2; the match to TRBD1 covers 10 bases. Trimming at V came to 4 bases and at J to 8 bases, leaving 7 bases not matched to a gene. Germline CDR1 reads DFQATT; CDR2 reads SNEGSKA (reference sequence). The CDR3 length is 13 residues. The CDR3 bases are TGCAGTGCTACGGACAGGGGGTTGAGCGGCTACACCTTC. Encoded protein: CSATDRGLSGYTF.